These 27 T cell receptor beta chains were sequenced from one sample in a study of T cells in Graves' hyperthyroidism and ophthalmopathy. The source material, RNA transcripts, was used to amplify TCR beta CDR3 regions. The HTBI primer set served for first-round RT-PCR of the TCR CDR3. MiXCR, applied by TCRdb to the multiplex PCR reads, yields one record per CDR3 protein. The sample records about 96,000 distinct CDR3 sequences, 51% being singletons. Sequenced sample: blood. The receptor source for this set is a woman aged 40 to 50 with Graves' hyperthyroidism.

Ten or more counts support this clonotype. The rearrangement uses TRBV7-9 and TRBJ1-2, with D possibly being TRBD1 (6 bases). Germline CDR1 is SEHNR and CDR2 is FQNEAQ (reference sequence). The CDR3 consists of 18 residues. V was pared by 5 bases and J by 4 bases, with 26 bases between. The CDR3 nucleotides read TGTGCCAGCAGCCCGGGGGCTGTGGACACCCGAGGACCCTATGGCTACACCTTC. Translated, it gives CASSPGAVDTRGPYGYTF.

The table lists this clonotype with a few counts. The genes are TRBV25-1 and TRBJ2-7; D gene uncertain. The CDR3 consists of 13 residues. Trimming pared 6 bases from V and 4 bases from J, leaving 13 bases between. Germline lookup yields CDR1 MGHDK and CDR2 SYGVNS. CDR3 in DNA: TGTGCCAGCAGAGATTCGGCGTCTTACGAGCAGTACTTC. Translating it yields CASRDSASYEQYF.

The rearrangement uses TRBV2 and TRBJ1-2; TRBD1 agrees at 8 bases. Looked up from germline, CDR1 is SNHLY and CDR2 is FYNNEI. Losses at the gene ends were 6 bases for V and 2 bases for J; bases not matched to a gene: 11. This CDR3 is built from 16 residues. The CDR3 DNA is TGTGCCAGCAGAGATCCCGGGACAGGTACCAACTATGGCTACACCTTC. This sequence encodes CASRDPGTGTNYGYTF.

CDR3 region: CASSPDPGTAYGYTF. The CDR3 coding sequence is TGCGCCAGCAGCCCCGACCCCGGGACAGCATATGGCTACACCTTC. The chain employs TRBV5-1 and TRBJ1-2, with 7 bases lining up with TRBD1. From germline, CDR1 is SGHRS and CDR2 YFSETQ. The length of the CDR3 is 15 residues. V lost 4 bases to trimming and J lost 5 bases; unmatched junction nucleotides: 11.

The genes are TRBV20-1 and TRBJ2-5, with D unresolved. V was shortened by 4 bases and J by 10 bases, with 16 bases between the two germline ends. The germline CDR1 and CDR2 sequences are DFQATT and SNEGSKA (reference sequence). CDR3 size: 12 residues. CDR3: CSAKQVSVVQYF. DNA of the CDR3: TGCAGTGCTAAGCAGGTCTCAGTGGTCCAGTACTTC.

The rearrangement joins TRBV7-2 to TRBJ1-1; 10 bases are a match to TRBD1. J was trimmed by 10 bases and V by 5 bases; bases with no gene match: 13. Germline V gene lookup returns CDR1 SGHTA and CDR2 FQGNSA. This CDR3 has 15 residues. The CDR3, as DNA: TGTGCCAGCAGCCTGAGGGGGGGACAGGGGAGGATAGCTTTCTTT. Its protein is CASSLRGGQGRIAFF.

This clonotype has ten or more counts. This chain joins TRBV15 and TRBJ1-1, with D maybe TRBD1 (6 bases). Trimming shortened V by 1 base and J by 7 bases, and 13 bases separated the two germline ends. This CDR3 comprises 14 residues. The germline CDR1 and CDR2 sequences are LNHNV and YYDKDF (reference sequence). As DNA, the CDR3 is TGTGCCACCAGCAGAGTTTCAGGGGTTAATGAAGCTTTCTTT. Translation gives CATSRVSGVNEAFF.

The gene calls are TRBV7-2 and TRBJ2-5; 8 bases match TRBD2. Trimming at V came to 3 bases and at J to 5 bases, leaving 11 bases not matched to a gene. The CDR3 covers 16 residues. Per the germline V gene, CDR1 is SGHTA and CDR2 is FQGNSA. The CDR3 loop is CASSFDTGRGGETQYF. CDR3 in DNA: TGTGCCAGCAGCTTTGACACCGGGAGGGGGGGCGAGACCCAGTACTTC.

The V call is TRBV10-3, the J call TRBJ1-2; TRBD1 matches 7 bases. Trimming removed 5 bases from V and 6 bases from J; junction bases left unmatched: 12. CDR1 and CDR2 (germline): ENHRY, SYGVKD. The CDR3 extends over 15 amino acids. The DNA for the CDR3 is TGTGCCATCAGTCCTGGCGGGGACAGCGGGGATGGCTACACCTTC. Protein sequence: CAISPGGDSGDGYTF.

The gene calls are TRBV2 and TRBJ2-2, with TRBD2 matching 8 bases. Germline V gene sequence: CDR1 SNHLY, CDR2 FYNNEI. The CDR3 runs 14 residues. Trimming at V came to 8 bases and at J to 4 bases, leaving 6 bases not matched to a gene. CDR3 loop: CASGIAGPTGELFF. CDR3 nucleotide sequence: TGTGCCAGCGGGATAGCGGGACCCACCGGGGAGCTGTTTTTT.

This clonotype was picked up many times. This sequence joins TRBV25-1 and TRBJ2-3; D unclear. The CDR3 sequence is 13 residues long. V was shortened by 8 bases and J by 0 bases, with 9 bases between the two germline ends. Germline CDR1 MGHDK, CDR2 SYGVNS. The CDR3 spells CASRSGSTDTQYF. As DNA, the CDR3 is TGTGCCAGCCGAAGTGGGAGCACAGATACGCAGTATTTT.

This clonotype was seen ten or more times. The chain links TRBV7-3 to TRBJ1-2, with TRBD1 matching 8 bases. V gave up 5 bases and J gave up 4 bases; unmatched junction bases: 6. CDR1 SGHTA and CDR2 FQGTGA come from the germline V gene. This CDR3 has 14 residues. The CDR3 bases are TGTGCCAGCAGCCCGGGGACAGGCCTCTATGGCTACACCTTC. Encoded protein: CASSPGTGLYGYTF.

At least ten counts were recorded for this clonotype. The V and J genes are TRBV20-1 and TRBJ2-7; the match to TRBD2 covers 15 bases. The CDR3 consists of 16 residues. Germline CDR1 is DFQATT and CDR2 is SNEGSKA (reference sequence). Trimming removed 4 bases from V and 1 base from J; junction bases left unmatched: 5. CDR3 in DNA: TGCAGTGCTATTGCCGGGACTAGCGGGAGGTCCTACGAGCAGTACTTC. Protein: CSAIAGTSGRSYEQYF.

This clonotype was observed many times. J is TRBJ2-2 and V is TRBV28; D call uncertain. V was cut by 1 base and J by 4 bases, with 7 bases left in between. The CDR3 covers 14 residues. Germline values: CDR1 MDHEN, CDR2 SYDVKM. For the CDR3, the DNA is TGTGCCAGCAGTTTATACTTAGCCACCGGGGAGCTGTTTTTT. It yields the protein CASSLYLATGELFF.

The rearrangement uses TRBV10-3 and TRBJ1-5; D is possibly TRBD1 (5 bases). Germline V lookup: CDR1 ENHRY, CDR2 SYGVKD. The length of the CDR3 is 12 residues. V lost 10 bases to trimming and J lost 11 bases, with 18 bases between them. The DNA for the CDR3 is TGTGCCACCGCGGGACCCCAAGAGACCCAGCATTTT. This encodes CATAGPQETQHF.

This clonotype was observed many times. The chain recombines TRBV4-2 with TRBJ1-4; D gene uncertain. Germline loops: CDR1 LGHNA, CDR2 YNFKEQ. V was clipped by 0 bases and J by 3 bases, with 8 bases between them. This CDR3 contains 15 residues. The CDR3 region has the DNA TGTGCCAGCAGCCAAGACTCCGGGCCTAATGAAAAACTGTTTTTT. This codes for CASSQDSGPNEKLFF.

The chain carries TRBV9 and TRBJ2-5; the D gene is possibly TRBD2 (6 bases). V was clipped by 0 bases and J by 10 bases, with 25 bases between them. Germline CDR1 and CDR2: SGDLS and YYNGEE. The CDR3 totals 17 residues. DNA of the CDR3: TGTGCCAGCAGCGTAGGAAGGTGGGAGGCTAACACCGGGGACCAGTACTTC. It encodes CASSVGRWEANTGDQYF.

This clonotype was counted many times. The rearrangement links TRBV5-4 to TRBJ1-3; no definite D call. Trimming removed 1 base at V and 0 bases at J, with 5 bases between. CDR1 is SGHNT, CDR2 YYREEE, per germline (reference sequence). The CDR3 has 14 amino acids. CDR3 nucleotide sequence: TGTGCCAGCAGCTTGACTAGCTCTGGAAACACCATATATTTT. Translating gives CASSLTSSGNTIYF.

This clonotype has a single count. For the CDR3, the DNA is TGTGCCAGCAGCACGGGACTAGCGGGAGGTCAAGAGACCCAGTACTTC. Translating gives CASSTGLAGGQETQYF. The rearrangement uses TRBV5-4 and TRBJ2-5; 15 bases align to TRBD2. The length of the CDR3 is 16 residues. V gave up 4 bases and J gave up 2 bases; unmatched junction bases: 3. Germline assignment: CDR1 SGHNT and CDR2 YYREEE (reference sequence).

This clonotype appeared many times. The V call is TRBV10-1, the J call TRBJ1-5, with a tentative D call TRBD1 (6 bases). The germline V and J ends were trimmed by 7 bases and 0 bases, with 28 bases remaining between them. CDR1 is WNHNN and CDR2 is SYGVQD in the germline V gene (reference sequence). CDR3 length: 20 amino acids. In nucleotides, the CDR3 is TGCGCCAGCACCCGAGTCAGGGCAGGGGTACGGAAAAATAGCAATCAGCCCCAGCATTTT. It specifies CASTRVRAGVRKNSNQPQHF.

J is TRBJ2-7 and V is TRBV7-6, with TRBD2 identical over 13 bases. The CDR3 contains 16 residues. The V gene's germline CDR1 is SGHVS and CDR2 FNYEAQ. V shed 4 bases, J shed 2 bases, and the junction held 5 bases outside the gene matches. The CDR3 nucleotides are TGTGCCAGCAGCTGGGGACTAGCGGGGCATCCCTACGAGCAGTACTTC. It encodes CASSWGLAGHPYEQYF.

The chain joins TRBV7-9 to TRBJ2-7; TRBD2 matches at 8 bases. The CDR3 covers 13 residues. Per germline, CDR1 SEHNR and CDR2 FQNEAQ (reference sequence). J lost 9 bases, V lost 5 bases, and 9 bases had no gene match. CDR3 DNA: TGTGCCAGCAGCGCAGCGGGAGCCAGGAGGCAGTACTTC. It codes for CASSAAGARRQYF.

The chain is built from TRBV7-2 and TRBJ1-4, with 8 bases aligning to TRBD1. Losses at the gene ends were 6 bases for V and 7 bases for J; bases not matched to a gene: 10. The CDR3 covers 15 residues. Germline assignment: CDR1 SGHTA and CDR2 FQGNSA. The CDR3 DNA reads as TGTGCCAGCAGGGTTCCAGGGGGCGCGCGTGAAAAACTGTTTTTT. Translated: CASRVPGGAREKLFF.

The rearrangement links TRBV10-3 to TRBJ1-3; possibly TRBD1 for D (6 bases). CDR3 length: 14 amino acids. The germline V gene encodes CDR1 ENHRY and CDR2 SYGVKD. V shed 4 bases and J shed 5 bases, with 12 bases lying between them. The CDR3, as DNA: TGTGCCATCAGTGCCGGGACAACCAGAAACACCATATATTTT. The encoded protein is CAISAGTTRNTIYF.

This clonotype has more than one count but fewer than ten. V usage is TRBV29-1 and J usage is TRBJ2-6; the D call may be TRBD1 or TRBD2 (5 bases each). CDR3 length: 14 amino acids. V was clipped by 6 bases and J by 4 bases, with 13 bases between them. Germline loops: CDR1 SQVTM, CDR2 ANQGSEA. CDR3 coding DNA: TGCAGCGTCGGTCCGGGACCGGGGGCCAACGTCCTGACTTTC. The encoded protein is CSVGPGPGANVLTF.

This clonotype was detected many times. The CDR3 spells CASSYGGPRVNEQYF. CDR3 coding DNA: TGTGCCAGTTCGTACGGCGGGCCAAGGGTAAACGAGCAGTACTTC. This chain joins TRBV19 and TRBJ2-7; the D gene is possibly TRBD2 (5 bases). The germline V and J ends were trimmed by 8 bases and 5 bases, with 22 bases remaining between them. Germline assignment: CDR1 LNHDA and CDR2 SQIVND (reference sequence). The CDR3 is 15 amino acids.

About this clonotype itself: Being one base from a much bigger clone, this may be a read error. Here the CDR3 omits its conserved ending phenylalanine or tryptophan, so a read error is the likely source. V gene TRBV29-1 combines with J gene TRBJ1-2, with 10 nucleotides matching TRBD1. The CDR3 is 15 residues long. Germline V gene sequence: CDR1 SQVTM, CDR2 ANQGSEA. The junction had 15 bases not matched to a gene; V was cut back by 7 bases and J by 7 bases. The CDR3 region is CSAPGTGEKVRGYTL. The CDR3 nucleotides are TGCAGCGCCCCCGGGACAGGGGAGAAAGTGCGTGGCTACACCCTC.